This is a list of T cell receptor beta chains from one sample in a study of blood T cell repertoires in COVID-19. Method: immunoSEQ multiplex PCR; TCRdb's copy keeps in-frame clones and lacks some. The data show 100,000 to 150,000 clones, with about 90% seen just once and approximately 7.9% held by the top ten. The sequencing input was peripheral blood. These receptors came from a man aged 65 to 79 who had recovered from COVID-19. Both conserved end residues are part of each CDR3. The D gene is left open where the match is weak. Some rows mark clone size as missing; the rest say once, few, many or name a class of expanded clone.

12 | NA | TRBJ1-2 | TRBV27 | TRBD1 | TGTGCCAGCAGTTCCCCTTCGACAGGGATCACCTTC | CASSSPSTGITF
15 | NA | TRBJ1-5 | TRBV2 | TRBD1 | TGTGCCAGCAGGGGGACAGGGGGAGGCAATCAGCCCCAGCATTTT | CASRGTGGGNQPQHF
14 | NA | TRBJ1-2 | TRBV25-1 | TRBD1 | TGTGCCAGCAGTGAAACAGGGGCAGGCTATGGCTACACCTTC | CASSETGAGYGYTF
16 | NA | TRBJ2-5 | TRBV3-1/TRBV3-2 | TRBD2 | TGTGCCAGCAGCCAAGGACTAGCGGGAGGACAAGAGACCCAGTACTTC | CASSQGLAGGQETQYF
15 | NA | TRBJ1-6 | TRBV10-2 | NA | TGCGCCAGCAGAATGGAACAGGGATATAATTCACCCCTCCACTTT | CASRMEQGYNSPLHF
16 | NA | TRBJ1-6 | TRBV21-1 | NA | TGTGCCAGCAGCAAGAGGCCAGGGTCCTATAATTCACCCCTCCACTTT | CASSKRPGSYNSPLHF
13 | NA | TRBJ1-2 | TRBV5-8 | TRBD1 | TGTGCCAGCAACGACAGGGGGCGTCGAGGCTACACCTTC | CASNDRGRRGYTF
15 | NA | TRBJ2-5 | TRBV30 | TRBD2 | TGTGCCTGGAGTCCGGGACTAGCGGGTCAAGAGACCCAGTACTTC | CAWSPGLAGQETQYF
12 | NA | TRBJ2-1 | TRBV29-1 | NA | TGCAGCTCGACGGGACAATACAATGAGCAGTTCTTC | CSSTGQYNEQFF
14 | NA | TRBJ2-7 | TRBV5-1 | NA | TGCGCCAGCAGCTTGGGGCTAGGGGCCTACGAGCAGTACTTC | CASSLGLGAYEQYF
15 | NA | TRBJ2-5 | TRBV29-1 | TRBD1 | TGCAGCGTTGAAGGTCTTCGGGACAGACAAGAGACCCAGTACTTC | CSVEGLRDRQETQYF
13 | NA | TRBJ2-2 | TRBV12-3/TRBV12-4 | NA | TGTGCCAGTCAGGGAAGGAACACCGGGGAGCTGTTTTTT | CASQGRNTGELFF
15 | NA | TRBJ1-2 | TRBV6-5 | TRBD1 | TGTGCCAGCAGTTACTGGACAGGGGGCAACTATGGCTACACCTTC | CASSYWTGGNYGYTF
17 | once | TRBJ2-7 | TRBV30 | NA | TGTGCCTGGAGTGTAAATGGGAGGTGGAGACGCTCCTACGAGCAGTACTTC | CAWSVNGRWRRSYEQYF
15 | NA | TRBJ1-1 | TRBV24-1 | NA | TGTGCCACCAGTGGACACGGATCAGCGAACACTGAAGCTTTCTTT | CATSGHGSANTEAFF
16 | NA | TRBJ2-5 | TRBV7-9 | NA | TGTGCCAGCAGCTTAACGCCCGGGGAAGGTCAAGAGACCCAGTACTTC | CASSLTPGEGQETQYF
14 | NA | TRBJ2-3 | TRBV20-1 | TRBD2 | TGCAGTGCTAGTCCGGGGGGTTTAGAAGATACGCAGTATTTT | CSASPGGLEDTQYF
14 | NA | TRBJ1-2 | TRBV6-6 | TRBD1 | TGTGCCAGCACCGAGGACAGGGGGGGGTATGGCTACACCTTC | CASTEDRGGYGYTF
18 | NA | TRBJ1-4 | TRBV5-1 | NA | TGCGCCAGCAGCTTGGCCGGCCTACCTGCAGGGGCTAATGAAAAACTGTTTTTT | CASSLAGLPAGANEKLFF
17 | NA | TRBJ2-3 | TRBV10-3 | TRBD2 | TGTGCCATCAGTGTTACCGGGACTAGCGGGGGCACAGATACGCAGTATTTT | CAISVTGTSGGTDTQYF
13 | NA | TRBJ1-5 | TRBV7-2 | TRBD1 | TGTGCCAGCAGCTTAGGACAGGGACAGCCCCAGCATTTT | CASSLGQGQPQHF
16 | NA | TRBJ1-5 | TRBV7-8 | TRBD1 | TGTGCCAGCAGCTTAGGGGGGACAGCTATAAATCAGCCCCAGCATTTT | CASSLGGTAINQPQHF
16 | NA | TRBJ2-1 | TRBV7-9 | TRBD1 | TGTGCCAGCAGCCCAGGGGACAGGGGCGTTAGCAATGAGCAGTTCTTC | CASSPGDRGVSNEQFF
13 | NA | TRBJ1-6 | TRBV9 | NA | TGTGCCAGCAGCGTAGGAGGAAATTCACCCCTCCACTTT | CASSVGGNSPLHF
14 | NA | TRBJ1-2 | TRBV10-3 | TRBD1 | TGTGCCATCAGTGAGATGACAGGGGGTTTTGGCTACACCTTC | CAISEMTGGFGYTF
14 | few | TRBJ1-1 | TRBV5-1 | TRBD1 | TGCGCCAGCAGCCGCCAACAGGGGTACACTGAAGCTTTCTTT | CASSRQQGYTEAFF
14 | once | TRBJ2-1 | TRBV7-7 | NA | TGTGCCAGCAGCTTAGACCCGGTATACAATGAGCAGTTCTTC | CASSLDPVYNEQFF
13 | NA | TRBJ1-2 | TRBV12-3/TRBV12-4 | TRBD1 | TGTGCCAGCAGTTTATACAGGGGTCGCGGCTACACCTTC | CASSLYRGRGYTF
16 | NA | TRBJ1-1 | TRBV2 | TRBD1 | TGTGCCAGCAGCCGGAAGGGACAGGGCTACAACACTGAAGCTTTCTTT | CASSRKGQGYNTEAFF
12 | NA | TRBJ2-7 | TRBV29-1 | NA | TGCAGCGTTGAATCGGGAGAGTACGAGCAGTACTTC | CSVESGEYEQYF
15 | few | TRBJ1-4 | TRBV7-7 | NA | TGTGCCAGCAGCCCACACAGGGTTCGAGGTGAAAAACTGTTTTTT | CASSPHRVRGEKLFF
15 | NA | TRBJ2-5 | TRBV7-7 | NA | TGTGCCAGCAGCCTCAACTCTGGGGGGCAAGAGACCCAGTACTTC | CASSLNSGGQETQYF
13 | NA | TRBJ2-7 | TRBV24-1 | TRBD1 | TGTGCCACCGGTGGCAGGGGGCGCATCGAGCAGTACTTC | CATGGRGRIEQYF
13 | NA | TRBJ2-7 | TRBV19 | NA | TGTGCCCCAGGTCCTCCCCGTAACTACGAGCAGTACTTC | CAPGPPRNYEQYF
15 | NA | TRBJ1-2 | TRBV5-4 | NA | TGTGCCAGCAGCTTCGGACTAAATATGTTTGATGGCTACACCTTC | CASSFGLNMFDGYTF
13 | NA | TRBJ1-2 | TRBV28 | TRBD1 | TGTGCCAGCAGTTTACAGGGACAGTGGGGCTACACCTTC | CASSLQGQWGYTF
14 | NA | TRBJ1-4 | TRBV29-1 | TRBD1 | TGCAGCGTTGAACGCGGGACAGGGAATGAAAAACTGTTTTTT | CSVERGTGNEKLFF
14 | NA | TRBJ1-3 | TRBV11-2 | NA | TGTGCCAGCAGCTCGTTCACAGGGGGAAACACCATATATTTT | CASSSFTGGNTIYF
17 | NA | TRBJ2-3 | TRBV5-4 | TRBD2 | TGTGCCAGCAGCTTGATTAGTGGACTAGCTTCCCCGGATACGCAGTATTTT | CASSLISGLASPDTQYF
14 | NA | TRBJ1-1 | TRBV9 | TRBD1 | TGTGCCAGCAGCCCCGGACCCGGACAGGGCGAAGCTTTCTTT | CASSPGPGQGEAFF